The 14 T cell receptor beta chains below come from one sample, sequenced in a study of T-cell reconstitution after alpha-beta-depleted transplantation in children. This sample's TCRbeta library carried unique molecular identifier barcodes. MiXCR, applied by TCRdb to the PCR reads, yields one record per CDR3 protein. The table lists under 350,000 distinct CDR3 sequences, over 8% of them singletons. The material was PBMCs from the stem cell graft donor, obtained from the stem cell graft. The source is a human donor who donated a stem cell graft to a child with SCID.

The sample holds many counts of this clonotype. The chain carries TRBV27 and TRBJ1-2, with TRBD1 matching 9 bases. Unmatched junction bases numbered 8, after V lost 5 bases and J lost 4 bases. Germline V CDR1 and CDR2: MNHEY, SMNVEV (reference sequence). The CDR3 contains 15 residues. CDR3 sequence (DNA): TGTGCCAGCAGTCCTAGACAGGGGGAGAGCTATGGCTACACCTTC. It translates to CASSPRQGESYGYTF.

The table lists this clonotype with a few counts. The chain uses TRBV18 and TRBJ2-1; 9 nucleotides line up with TRBD2. With V trimmed by 6 bases and J by 7 bases, 10 bases remained unmatched. This CDR3 spans 15 amino acids. The germline V gene encodes CDR1 KGHSH and CDR2 LQKENI. The CDR3 DNA reads as TGTGCCAGCTCCCTGTCGGCTAGCGGGGAGAATGAGCAGTTCTTC. Encoded protein: CASSLSASGENEQFF.

This clonotype was picked up a small number of times. CDR3 DNA: TGTGCCAGCAGCCAAGACCGGAGGCTGGATGCTGAAGCTTTCTTT. Residues: CASSQDRRLDAEAFF. The V and J genes are TRBV12-3 or TRBV12-4 and TRBJ1-1; D is ambiguous. Trimming left V 6 bases short and J 6 bases short, with 20 bases between. This CDR3 region has 15 residues.

This chain joins TRBV6-2 or TRBV6-3 and TRBJ2-7; 12 bases align to TRBD2. CDR3 length equals 16 residues. Trimming cost V 4 bases and J 2 bases; bases outside gene matches: 6. Germline CDR1 is MNHEY and CDR2 is SVGEGT. CDR3: CASSSWTSGAAYEQYF. CDR3 sequence (DNA): TGTGCCAGCAGTTCCTGGACTAGCGGGGCCGCCTACGAGCAGTACTTC.

The table lists this clonotype with a few counts. V and J are TRBV18 and TRBJ2-3; tentative D call: TRBD1 (6 bases). V was pared by 3 bases and J by 0 bases, with 10 bases between. The CDR3 covers 15 residues. Germline V CDR1 and CDR2: KGHSH, LQKENI. CDR3 nucleotides: TGTGCCAGCTCACCGACGGACAGAAGCACAGATACGCAGTATTTT. It translates to CASSPTDRSTDTQYF.

This clonotype has a count of ten or more. V and J are TRBV20-1 and TRBJ1-1; unclear D gene. CDR3 length: 11 residues. Between the trimmed V and J ends, which lost 5 bases and 4 bases, there was a span of 8 bases. Germline-derived CDR1 and CDR2 are DFQATT and SNEGSKA (reference sequence). The CDR3 region is CSAGGFTEAFF. CDR3 sequence (DNA): TGCAGTGCTGGCGGGTTCACTGAAGCTTTCTTT.

This clonotype was found a few times. The chain couples TRBV20-1 to TRBJ2-3; the D gene is possibly TRBD2 (6 bases). The germline V gene encodes CDR1 DFQATT and CDR2 SNEGSKA (reference sequence). The V end was cut by 6 bases, the J end by 3 bases, with 19 bases between. The CDR3 runs 15 residues. DNA for the CDR3: TGCAGTGCCCTCGGAAGTAGCGGAAAAACAGATACGCAGTATTTT. The encoded protein is CSALGSSGKTDTQYF.

This clonotype was detected many times. The rearrangement uses TRBV9 and TRBJ1-5; D unclear. Germline CDR1 and CDR2: SGDLS and YYNGEE. Trimming left V 0 bases short and J 0 bases short, with 1 base between. The CDR3 is made up of 13 amino acids. The CDR3 loop is CASSVASNQPQHF. CDR3 bases: TGTGCCAGCAGCGTAGCTAGCAATCAGCCCCAGCATTTT.

Many counts were recorded for this clonotype. The V call is TRBV5-6, the J call TRBJ2-7, with D tentatively TRBD1 (5 bases). Germline CDR1 reads SGHDT; CDR2 reads YYEEEE. Trimming took 4 bases from V and 4 from J, leaving 12 bases between them. The CDR3 is made up of 13 amino acids. The chain's CDR3 is CASSQVSGYEQYF. In DNA, the CDR3 is TGTGCCAGCAGCCAAGTTTCAGGGTACGAGCAGTACTTC. Combining the CDR3 with reference TRBV5-6 and TRBJ2-7 gives the whole variable domain DAGVTQSPTHLIKTRGQQVTLRCSPKSGHDTVSWYQQALGQGPQFIFQYYEEEERQRGNFPDRFSGHQFPNYSSELNVNALLLGDSALYLCASSQVSGYEQYFGPGTRLTVT.

There are a few counts of this clonotype. The chain links TRBV12-3 or TRBV12-4 to TRBJ2-7, with TRBD1 matching 7 bases. There are 13 residues in the CDR3. V lost 5 bases to trimming and J lost 3 bases; unmatched junction nucleotides: 4. CDR3 nucleotide sequence: TGTGCCAGCAGTGGGGACAGTTTCTACGAGCAGTACTTC. Its translation is CASSGDSFYEQYF.

This clonotype has only a few counts. The rearrangement uses TRBV7-9 and TRBJ1-4; no clear D gene. In germline, CDR1 is SEHNR, CDR2 FQNEAQ (reference sequence). The CDR3 consists of 14 residues. V was shortened by 2 bases and J by 3 bases, with 7 bases between the two germline ends. The CDR3 sequence: CASSLQEPNEKLFF. CDR3 in DNA: TGTGCCAGCAGCTTACAGGAGCCTAATGAAAAACTGTTTTTT.

The table lists this clonotype with a few counts. The chain is built from TRBV20-1 and TRBJ2-7; 10 bases are shared with TRBD1. V gave up 5 bases and J gave up 3 bases; unmatched junction bases: 4. Germline V lookup: CDR1 DFQATT, CDR2 SNEGSKA (reference sequence). This CDR3 contains 13 residues. The CDR3 loop is CSAPTGGIYEQYF. CDR3 in DNA: TGCAGTGCTCCGACAGGGGGCATCTACGAGCAGTACTTC.

About this clonotype: An end of the junction differs from the germline gene, which may be a read error. V usage is TRBV20-1 and J usage is TRBJ2-3, with 15 bases matching TRBD2. The CDR3 totals 19 residues. CDR1 and CDR2 from the germline V gene are DFQATT and SNEGSKA (reference sequence). The CDR3 DNA follows: TGCTGTGCTAGAGACCCCACACGGACTAGCGGGGGGGCCGCAGATACGCAGTATTTT. Translated, it gives CCARDPTRTSGGAADTQYF.

This clonotype has a count of ten or more. The chain links TRBV9 to TRBJ1-1; D call uncertain. Germline V gene sequence: CDR1 SGDLS, CDR2 YYNGEE. The CDR3 has 14 amino acids. V shed 4 bases and J shed 3 bases, with 13 bases lying between them. This chain's CDR3 is CASSLTYGDTEAFF. CDR3 nucleotides: TGTGCCAGCAGCTTGACGTACGGGGACACTGAAGCTTTCTTT.